This is a list of T cell receptor beta chains from one sample in a study of T cell responses to AZD1222 COVID-19 vaccine. Clones were read by immunoSEQ multiplex PCR, and TCRdb kept only the in-frame ones, dropping some. The sample consists of roughly 140,000 clones, 80% to 95% of them appearing once. Material: peripheral blood, obtained 28 days after the second AZD1222 dose. The receptor source for this set is an adult who received the AZD1222 COVID-19 vaccine. Both conserved end residues are part of each CDR3. Each record gives: J gene, V gene, D gene, clone size, CDR3 DNA, CDR3 protein. The D gene is left open where the match is weak. Rows give clone size only sometimes, using once, few, many, or a class for an expanded clone.

TRBJ1-5	TRBV6-5	-	few	TGTGCCAGCATCGGTGGGGGAAGTAGCAATCAGCCCCAGCATTTT	CASIGGGSSNQPQHF
TRBJ2-5	TRBV19	TRBD2	-	TGTGCCAGTAGTGCGGCGGGAGGGCCCCCAGAGACCCAGTACTTC	CASSAAGGPPETQYF
TRBJ2-1	TRBV7-9	-	once	TGTGCCAGCAGCCCAAGCGGTCAGGCGGTTATCTACAATGAGCAGTTCTTC	CASSPSGQAVIYNEQFF
TRBJ2-1	TRBV19	TRBD1	-	TGTGCCAGTAAATTCCCGGGACAGGCAGTCAATGAGCAGTTCTTC	CASKFPGQAVNEQFF
TRBJ1-2	TRBV2	-	once	TGTGCCAGCAGTGAAGGGGGGATCGGAGGCACCTTC	CASSEGGIGGTF
TRBJ1-1	TRBV5-6	-	-	TGTGCCAGCAGCTTGCCACCCTTATTGGAACGCAGTATGAACACTGAAGCTTTCTTT	CASSLPPLLERSMNTEAFF
TRBJ2-6	TRBV5-1	-	-	TGCGCCAGCAGCTTGGTTGTAGGGCCTAGCTCTGGGGCCAACGTCCTGACTTTC	CASSLVVGPSSGANVLTF
TRBJ1-5	TRBV27	-	-	TGTGCCAGCAGATCAAACAGTGAACATCAGCCCCAGCATTTT	CASRSNSEHQPQHF
TRBJ2-3	TRBV10-2	-	-	TGCGCCAGCACCAAGACCGCCGGGACTTTAAACACAGATACGCAGTATTTT	CASTKTAGTLNTDTQYF
TRBJ1-1	TRBV12-5	-	once	TGTGCTAGTGCCTACACTGAAGCTTTCTTT	CASAYTEAFF
TRBJ2-7	TRBV2	-	-	TGTGCCAGCAGGCTGGACAGCTCCTCCTACGAGCAGTACTTC	CASRLDSSSYEQYF
TRBJ2-6	TRBV30	-	once	TGTGCCTGGAGTGTAGGTTCCTCTGGGGCCAACGTCCTGACTTTC	CAWSVGSSGANVLTF
TRBJ1-6	TRBV6-5	-	-	TGTGCCAGCACCCAAAAGGGGTCACCCCTCCACTTT	CASTQKGSPLHF
TRBJ2-2	TRBV5-4	TRBD2	-	TGTGCCAGCAGCCGGGGACTAGCGGGAGGTGGGAACACCGGGGAGCTGTTTTTT	CASSRGLAGGGNTGELFF
TRBJ1-1	TRBV18	-	-	TGTGCCAGCTCGAGTCAGCGCCAGGCTAACACTGAAGCTTTCTTT	CASSSQRQANTEAFF
TRBJ1-2	TRBV27	TRBD1	-	TGTGCCAGCAGTTCGGGACAGGGCCCCTATGGCTACACCTTC	CASSSGQGPYGYTF
TRBJ2-7	TRBV27	-	-	TGTGCCAGCAGTTGGATGACTGGGTTTAAAGACGAGCAGTACTTC	CASSWMTGFKDEQYF
TRBJ1-5	TRBV6-1	-	-	TGTGCCAGCAGTGAAGTCTCAGGGGACAATCAGCCCCAGCATTTT	CASSEVSGDNQPQHF
TRBJ2-5	TRBV5-1	-	-	TGCGCCAGCAGCACCGGGACTGACCAAGAGACCCAGTACTTC	CASSTGTDQETQYF
TRBJ2-6	TRBV19	-	-	TGTGCCAGTAGTATGACCCCAGGGGCTGGGGCCAACGTCCTGACTTTC	CASSMTPGAGANVLTF
TRBJ2-3	TRBV7-9	-	-	TGTGCCAGCAGCCTAAGGGGGTCGTTCACAGATACGCAGTATTTT	CASSLRGSFTDTQYF
TRBJ2-3	TRBV2	-	-	TGTGCCAGCAGTCCCGGGGATATGGGCACAGATACGCAGTATTTT	CASSPGDMGTDTQYF
TRBJ2-7	TRBV7-6	TRBD2	-	TGTGCCAGCAGCTTAGAGCATGGACTAGCGGGAGTGTACGAGCAGTACTTC	CASSLEHGLAGVYEQYF
TRBJ2-5	TRBV27	-	-	TGTGCCAGCAGCCAAGACCCGGTAGAGACCCAGTACTTC	CASSQDPVETQYF
TRBJ1-2	TRBV20-1	-	-	TGCAGTGCTAGTCTTTCCCTTAAGGGAGGCTACACCTTC	CSASLSLKGGYTF
TRBJ1-3	TRBV5-5	-	-	TGTGCCAGCAGCTTCGACTACTCTGGAAACACCATATATTTT	CASSFDYSGNTIYF
TRBJ1-1	TRBV27	TRBD1	-	TGTGCCAGCAGGCTCGAGGGGGCAGACACTGAAGCTTTCTTT	CASRLEGADTEAFF
TRBJ1-4	TRBV3-1/TRBV3-2	-	-	TGTGCCAGCACCCGGGAGGGGGTAAGGGAAAAACTGTTTTTT	CASTREGVREKLFF
TRBJ1-6	TRBV2	TRBD1	-	TGTGCCAGCCGGGACAGGGGTTTCCTTAATTCACCCCTCCACTTT	CASRDRGFLNSPLHF
TRBJ2-3	TRBV7-2	-	-	TGTGCCAGCAGCAGGGGGTACCTGACAGATACGCAGTATTTT	CASSRGYLTDTQYF
TRBJ1-5	TRBV30	-	-	TGTGCCTGGAGAGACGCGGGGTTAGGTAGCAATCAGCCCCAGCATTTT	CAWRDAGLGSNQPQHF